This entry is about one TCR beta chain. Its antigen is not known. The data originate from a study of cytomegalovirus exposure and HLA in healthy donors. V shed 4 bases and J 3 bases; nucleotides not matched to a gene: 9. The CDR3 covers 16 residues. Germline loops: CDR1 KGHSH, CDR2 LQKENI. The study, taken as a whole, reports: Reports showed the classifier diagnosing cytomegalovirus status with high specificity and sensitivity. CMV antigen specificity of three CMV-associated chains was confirmed in vitro.

Profiled with immunoSEQ multiplex PCR; TCRdb holds only in-frame clones, not every one. The table shows under 200,000 clones, with over 85% occurring only once. The sample consisted of PBMCs. The chain is built from TRBV18 and TRBJ2-5; 9 nucleotides align to TRBD1. This TCR came from a man aged 18 to 30 in good health and CMV-seropositive. The DNA of the CDR3 is TGTGCCAGCTCACTCGCACTCGGGACAGGGAAAGAGACCCAGTACTTC. This codes for CASSLALGTGKETQYF.